This TCR beta chain stems from a study of shared clonotypes between healthy human individuals. General study results and limits: Only blood was sampled, and tissue TCR repertoires likely differ from blood ones.

The study separated CD4+ cells into CD45RA+ naive and CD45RA-negative memory subsets. Concerning this clone itself: The antigen remains unidentified.

This CDR3 is 15 amino acids long. Between the trimmed V and J ends, which lost 6 bases and 7 bases, there was a span of 19 bases. Germline V gene data show CDR1 as MDHEN and CDR2 as SYDVKM. The method was immunoSEQ multiplex PCR; TCRdb's version includes in-frame clones alone and lacks a portion of them. The data contain roughly 1.5 million clones, 95% to 99% of them singletons. The sample was naive CD4+ T cells sorted from blood. Subset specified: CD45RA+ positively selected. V is TRBV28 and J is TRBJ1-5; possible D gene TRBD1, 5 bases. The clonotype originates from a man under 40 in good health. The CDR3 bases are TGTGCCAGCAGGGGGGGAGGGCAGTTAAGGCAGCCCCAGCATTTT. Residues: CASRGGGQLRQPQHF.